This T cell receptor beta chain was sequenced for a study of identifying expanded T cells in peripheral blood. The study's findings and limits: Variance in clone template counts between approximately two-week samples significantly increased with total template count across all healthy donors. Approximately 1.1 clones differed between technical replicates, versus approximately 16 and 20 over time.

Produced via immunoSEQ multiplex PCR; TCRdb's table is partial and in-frame only. The sample consists of 85,000 to 100,000 clones, about 87% of them appearing once. No infections or other immune events were documented during collection. Concerning this clone itself: Antigen specificity is unknown.

The sequenced material came from blood. The receptor's source is a person between 18 and 70 years old in good health.

The CDR3 DNA is TGCGCCAGCAGCCACCCGGGACAGGGGATTTTCCCCTATAATTCACCCCTCCACTTT. Translated: CASSHPGQGIFPYNSPLHF. The V gene is TRBV4-1, the J gene TRBJ1-6; 10 positions agree with TRBD1. The trim removed 3 bases at V and 2 bases at J, leaving 10 bases unmatched. The CDR3 runs to 19 residues. In germline, CDR1 is MGHRA, CDR2 YSYEKL.